This T cell receptor (beta chain) was captured by sequencing in a study of T cells in Graves' hyperthyroidism and ophthalmopathy. CDR3 length: 16 residues. Germline-derived CDR1 and CDR2 are SEHNR and FQNEAQ (reference sequence). The V end was cut by 1 base, the J end by 3 bases, with 15 bases between. TCR beta CDR3 sequences were amplified from RNA transcripts. HTBI primers drove first-round RT-PCR of the TCR CDR3. MiXCR was run by TCRdb on the multiplex PCR reads, yielding one entry per CDR3 protein. The sample carries about 350,000 distinct CDR3 sequences, 17% recorded once. The sequence derives from a woman aged 25 to 39 with Graves' hyperthyroidism that later progressed to Graves' ophthalmopathy. V usage is TRBV7-9 and J usage is TRBJ1-1, with D perhaps matching TRBD1 (6 bases). What was sequenced was blood. Written as DNA, the CDR3 is TGTGCCAGCAGCTTAGTCAGGGGAGGGGCTGACACTGAAGCTTTCTTT. It translates to CASSLVRGGADTEAFF.